This T cell receptor beta chain appears in the sequencing data of a study of blood T cell repertoires in COVID-19. In the original workflow: By means of reference gene primer amplification, nucleated cell counts were estimated. Some clones are missing from TCRdb's copy, which holds only in-frame ones; the method was immunoSEQ multiplex PCR. V and J calls and clone size are as listed in that table; D and trimming were resolved from the DNA. The repertoire holds 210,000 or so clones, with over 75% as singletons. The CDR3 is 16 amino acids. Germline V gives CDR1 SGHRS, CDR2 YFSETQ. V was trimmed by 3 bases and J by 3 bases, leaving 15 bases between them.

Sequenced: peripheral blood. The rearrangement uses TRBV5-1 and TRBJ2-2; D remains ambiguous. The TCR originated in a man aged 40-49 years with active or convalescent COVID-19. The CDR3 reads CASSSTGGVDTGELFF. CDR3 nucleotide sequence: TGCGCCAGCAGCTCCACGGGTGGTGTTGACACCGGGGAGCTGTTTTTT.